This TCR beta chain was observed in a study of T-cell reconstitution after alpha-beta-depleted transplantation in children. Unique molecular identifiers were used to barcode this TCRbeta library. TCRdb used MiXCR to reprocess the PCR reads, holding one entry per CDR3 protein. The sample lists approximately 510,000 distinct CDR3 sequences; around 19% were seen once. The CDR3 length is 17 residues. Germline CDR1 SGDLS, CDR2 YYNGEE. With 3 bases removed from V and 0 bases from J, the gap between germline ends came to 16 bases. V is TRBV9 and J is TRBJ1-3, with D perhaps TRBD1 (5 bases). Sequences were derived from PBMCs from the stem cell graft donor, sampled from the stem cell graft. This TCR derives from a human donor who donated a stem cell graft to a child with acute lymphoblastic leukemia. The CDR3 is CASSDHPGPNSGNTIYF. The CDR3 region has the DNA TGTGCCAGCAGCGACCACCCGGGACCTAACTCTGGAAACACCATATATTTT.